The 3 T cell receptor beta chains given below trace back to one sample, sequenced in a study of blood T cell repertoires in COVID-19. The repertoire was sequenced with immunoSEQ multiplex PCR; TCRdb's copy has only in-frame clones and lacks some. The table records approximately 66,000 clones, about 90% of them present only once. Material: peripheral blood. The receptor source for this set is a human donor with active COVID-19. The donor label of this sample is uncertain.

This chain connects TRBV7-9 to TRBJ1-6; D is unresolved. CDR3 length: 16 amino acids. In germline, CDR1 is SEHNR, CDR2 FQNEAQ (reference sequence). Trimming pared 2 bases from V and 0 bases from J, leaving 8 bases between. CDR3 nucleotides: TGTGCCAGCAGCTTACTGGAGAGCTCCTATAATTCACCCCTCCACTTT. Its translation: CASSLLESSYNSPLHF.

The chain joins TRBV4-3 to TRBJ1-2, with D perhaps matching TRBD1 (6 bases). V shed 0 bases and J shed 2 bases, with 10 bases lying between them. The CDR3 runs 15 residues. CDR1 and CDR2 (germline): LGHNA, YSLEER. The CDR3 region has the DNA TGCGCCAGCAGCCAAGATCGGCAGGGGAACTATGGCTACACCTTC. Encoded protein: CASSQDRQGNYGYTF.

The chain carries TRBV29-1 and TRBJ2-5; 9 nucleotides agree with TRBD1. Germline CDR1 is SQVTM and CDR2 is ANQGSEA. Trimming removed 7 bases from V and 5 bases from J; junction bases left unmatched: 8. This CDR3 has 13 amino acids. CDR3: CSASGGTGETQYF. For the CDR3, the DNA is TGCAGCGCCTCTGGTGGGACAGGGGAGACCCAGTACTTC.